Below, 24 T cell receptor beta chains from the same sample are listed, as sequenced in a study of identical twins. TCRdb processed the 5' RACE reads anew with MiXCR; each CDR3 protein has one entry. This sample has 450,000 to 600,000 distinct CDR3 sequences; about a fifth occur once, and the top ten carry 0.48%. These records were also assigned to another study, of yellow fever vaccine responses in identical twins.

Sequencing was performed on CD4+ T cells sorted from blood. These receptors all stem from a woman younger than 35 in good health.

This clonotype has a single count. The chain links TRBV18 to TRBJ1-2; D ambiguous. The CDR3 covers 13 residues. V shed 5 bases and J shed 6 bases, with 13 bases lying between them. Germline V gene data show CDR1 as KGHSH and CDR2 as LQKENI. This CDR3 is CASSVAPRDGYTF. The CDR3 DNA reads as TGTGCCAGCTCAGTTGCACCGCGGGATGGCTACACCTTC.

This chain joins TRBV24-1 and TRBJ2-1; the D is unclear. V was cut by 5 bases and J by 8 bases, with 18 bases left in between. The CDR3 consists of 15 residues. The V gene's germline CDR1 is KGHDR and CDR2 SFDVKD. CDR3 sequence reads: CATSAARPRTDEQFF. The CDR3 nucleotides are TGTGCCACCAGTGCGGCGCGTCCTAGGACCGATGAGCAGTTCTTC.

This clonotype was seen a few times. The CDR3 here is CASSPRGTANTGELFF. DNA for the CDR3: TGTGCCAGCAGCCCCCGCGGGACCGCGAACACCGGGGAGCTGTTTTTT. The chain joins TRBV7-9 to TRBJ2-2; D perhaps matches TRBD2 (6 bases). The CDR3 sequence is 16 residues long. V was clipped by 5 bases and J by 0 bases, with 13 bases between them. Germline values: CDR1 SEHNR, CDR2 FQNEAQ (reference sequence).

This clonotype was seen a handful of times. This chain connects TRBV9 to TRBJ2-2; 8 nucleotides align to TRBD1. V trimming: 3 bases; J trimming: 3 bases; junction bases outside the gene matches: 7. This CDR3 comprises 16 residues. Germline V gives CDR1 SGDLS, CDR2 YYNGEE. The CDR3 DNA sequence: TGTGCCAGCAGCGGGGCTATACAGGGGGACACCGGGGAGCTGTTTTTT. The encoded protein is CASSGAIQGDTGELFF.

The genes are TRBV20-1 and TRBJ2-3, with unresolved D. This CDR3 contains 13 residues. V shed 5 bases and J shed 2 bases, with 11 bases lying between them. Germline V gene lookup returns CDR1 DFQATT and CDR2 SNEGSKA (reference sequence). For the CDR3, the DNA is TGCAGTGCTTTTTATAGTTCCACAGATACGCAGTATTTT. Its protein is CSAFYSSTDTQYF.

This clonotype turned up a few times. The gene calls are TRBV14 and TRBJ2-3, with 7 bases fitting TRBD2. The CDR3 spans 16 residues. The V gene's germline CDR1 is SGHDN and CDR2 FVKESK. With 5 bases clipped from V and 4 bases from J, the junction kept 12 bases outside the gene matches. This CDR3 reads CASSTKLGLVADTQYF. CDR3 DNA sequence: TGTGCCAGCAGCACCAAGCTAGGACTAGTAGCAGATACGCAGTATTTT.

This chain links TRBV5-1 with TRBJ2-1; 9 positions match TRBD2. The CDR3 spans 14 residues. Germline-derived CDR1 and CDR2 are SGHRS and YFSETQ. V lost 4 bases and J lost 7; bases outside the gene matches: 6. The CDR3 DNA sequence: TGCGCCAGCAGCGTTAGCGGGAGCGAGAATGAGCAGTTCTTC. Its protein is CASSVSGSENEQFF.

The chain carries TRBV2 and TRBJ2-3; D is possibly TRBD1 (6 bases). Trimming pared 6 bases from V and 2 bases from J, leaving 12 bases between. Germline V lookup: CDR1 SNHLY, CDR2 FYNNEI. This CDR3 region has 14 residues. CDR3 sequence (DNA): TGTGCCAGCAGGGACAGACACACCACAGATACGCAGTATTTT. Translation: CASRDRHTTDTQYF.

This chain joins TRBV20-1 and TRBJ2-1; TRBD1 might be the D (6 bases). Looked up from germline, CDR1 is DFQATT and CDR2 is SNEGSKA (reference sequence). This CDR3 spans 14 amino acids. V lost 6 bases, J lost 2 bases, and 14 bases lay in between. In nucleotides, the CDR3 is TGCAGTGCAACGACAGGCGTCGCCTACAATGAGCAGTTCTTC. Protein sequence: CSATTGVAYNEQFF.

The genes are TRBV20-1 and TRBJ2-7, with D maybe TRBD1 (6 bases). Germline CDR1 is DFQATT and CDR2 is SNEGSKA (reference sequence). The CDR3 runs to 14 residues. Deletions cut 4 bases from V and 1 base from J, with 14 bases between. CDR3 DNA sequence: TGCAGTGCTATAGGGGGAACCTTATCCTACGAGCAGTACTTC. Protein product: CSAIGGTLSYEQYF.

The rearrangement uses TRBV24-1 and TRBJ2-1; D may be TRBD1 (6 bases). This CDR3 is built from 13 residues. The germline V gene encodes CDR1 KGHDR and CDR2 SFDVKD. The V end lost 9 bases, the J end lost 4 bases, and 12 bases lay between the germline ends. The CDR3 DNA reads TGTGCCACCGCCGGGACACCTTACAATGAGCAGTTCTTC. Translation gives CATAGTPYNEQFF.

This clonotype showed up just a few times. This rearrangement joins TRBV5-5 to TRBJ1-2, with a tentative D call TRBD1 (6 bases). The CDR3 contains 15 residues. Looked up from germline, CDR1 is SGHKS and CDR2 is YYEKEE (reference sequence). Trimming removed 2 bases from V and 3 bases from J, with 14 bases in between. DNA of the CDR3: TGTGCCAGCAGCTTCCTCTTGACAGGAGACTATGGCTACACCTTC. Residues: CASSFLLTGDYGYTF.

This chain joins TRBV12-3 or TRBV12-4 and TRBJ2-5, with TRBD1 as a possible D gene (6 bases). This CDR3 is 14 amino acids long. The V and J ends lost 6 bases and 1 base respectively, with 12 bases between them. For the CDR3, the DNA is TGTGCCAGCAGAGGGGGACGGAGCCAAGAGACCCAGTACTTC. It encodes CASRGGRSQETQYF.

This clonotype was found once. The chain couples TRBV28 to TRBJ1-5, with unresolved D. The germline V gene has CDR1 MDHEN and CDR2 SYDVKM. The CDR3 runs to 16 residues. Trimming took 4 bases from V and 0 from J, leaving 13 bases between them. CDR3 residues: CASSSPTADSNQPQHF. In nucleotides, the CDR3 is TGTGCCAGCAGTTCGCCGACGGCCGATAGCAATCAGCCCCAGCATTTT.

The sample holds a few counts of this clonotype. V gene TRBV12-3 or TRBV12-4 combines with J gene TRBJ1-2; TRBD1 is a possible D gene (5 bases). CDR3 length equals 13 residues. V was cut by 4 bases and J by 5 bases, with 11 bases left in between. In DNA form, the CDR3 reads TGTGCCAGCAGTTCGGACAAACAATATGGCTACACCTTC. This codes for CASSSDKQYGYTF.

V and J are TRBV20-1 and TRBJ1-5; D may be TRBD1 (5 bases). Trimming stripped 3 bases from V and 12 bases from J, with 12 bases between. Germline V gene sequence: CDR1 DFQATT, CDR2 SNEGSKA (reference sequence). The CDR3 is 11 residues long. In DNA, the CDR3 is TGCAGTGCTAGGAGAGACAGCCACCAGCATTTT. Translation gives CSARRDSHQHF.

A few counts support this clonotype. The chain is built from TRBV2 and TRBJ2-3; D possibly matches TRBD1 or TRBD2 (5 bases each). Germline V gives CDR1 SNHLY, CDR2 FYNNEI. The CDR3 totals 14 residues. Trimming pared 4 bases from V and 1 base from J, leaving 9 bases between. For the CDR3, the DNA is TGTGCCAGCAGTGTTCAGGGAGGCACAGATACGCAGTATTTT. Translation: CASSVQGGTDTQYF.

V usage is TRBV5-4 and J usage is TRBJ2-1; 8 bases map to TRBD2. V shed 3 bases and J 2 bases; nucleotides not matched to a gene: 4. CDR1 and CDR2 from the germline V gene are SGHNT and YYREEE (reference sequence). The CDR3 totals 15 residues. The CDR3 DNA reads TGTGCCAGCAGCTCGGGACTAGGGACCTACAATGAGCAGTTCTTC. Protein sequence: CASSSGLGTYNEQFF.

The chain employs TRBV2 and TRBJ2-3, with 8 bases aligning to TRBD2. Germline lookup yields CDR1 SNHLY and CDR2 FYNNEI. The junction had 8 bases not matched to a gene; V was cut back by 6 bases and J by 0 bases. The CDR3 is 16 amino acids. The CDR3 is CASSREGAASTDTQYF. The DNA of the CDR3 is TGTGCCAGCAGCCGGGAGGGAGCGGCTAGCACAGATACGCAGTATTTT.

This clonotype came up a few times. The chain is built from TRBV5-1 and TRBJ2-1; TRBD2 might be the D (7 bases). The CDR3 spans 15 residues. Germline V lookup: CDR1 SGHRS, CDR2 YFSETQ. The ends were cut back, 2 bases at V and 7 bases at J, with 16 bases in the middle. For the CDR3, the DNA is TGCGCCAGCAGCTTCGCGGGGGCTAGAAATAATGAGCAGTTCTTC. This gives the protein CASSFAGARNNEQFF.

The chain uses TRBV6-5 and TRBJ2-5, with D possibly TRBD2 on 5 matching bases. This CDR3 region has 16 residues. Germline CDR1 and CDR2: MNHEY and SVGAGI. Trimming cost V 3 bases and J 2 bases, with 16 bases left between them. CDR3 sequence: CASSYYGRPGQETQYF. CDR3 DNA sequence: TGTGCCAGCAGTTATTACGGTCGGCCGGGACAAGAGACCCAGTACTTC.

This chain joins TRBV5-6 and TRBJ2-1; 7 bases agree with TRBD2. This CDR3 comprises 18 residues. With 0 bases clipped from V and 0 bases from J, the junction kept 9 bases outside the gene matches. Germline V gives CDR1 SGHDT, CDR2 YYEEEE. CDR3 nucleotides: TGTGCCAGCAGCTTGGATTGGGGACTAATTCACTCCTACAATGAGCAGTTCTTC. It specifies CASSLDWGLIHSYNEQFF.

The chain uses TRBV28 and TRBJ2-1, with D unresolved. The CDR3 loop spans 11 amino acids. Trimming pared 7 bases from V and 7 bases from J, leaving 8 bases between. The germline CDR1 and CDR2 sequences are MDHEN and SYDVKM. CDR3 protein: CASNGANEQFF. DNA for the CDR3: TGTGCCAGCAATGGCGCTAATGAGCAGTTCTTC.

V gene TRBV9 combines with J gene TRBJ2-5, with a tentative D call TRBD1 (5 bases). From germline, CDR1 is SGDLS and CDR2 YYNGEE. V dropped 3 bases and J dropped 4 bases, with 22 bases sitting between them. The CDR3 extends over 17 amino acids. The CDR3 nucleotides are TGTGCCAGCAGCGCTAGGCCCGGACACCAAGGTGGAGAGACCCAGTACTTC. This encodes CASSARPGHQGGETQYF.